This T cell receptor beta chain was identified in a study of CD8+ T cells in alopecia areata. Study-wide points: Affected lesional scalp, above all in alopecia totalis/universalis, was more clonal than normal scalp.

Following RNA extraction, reverse transcription yielded cDNA that acted as the sequencing template. Assay: immunoSEQ multiplex PCR; the TCRdb copy retains only in-frame clones and omits some. This table holds 290,000 or so clones with no singletons; the top ten claim 1.2%. This CDR3 has 13 amino acids. Germline V CDR1 and CDR2: NSHNY, SYGAGN. A word on this clone: As yet, its antigen is unknown. Mouse germline and gene names are used. Sequencing ends 4 residues short of the CDR3 end; the germline J gene provides the rest.

On the basis of CD4, CD8alpha, NKG2D, NKG2ACE and other markers, pooled cutaneous lymph node cells were sorted. Sequencing used CD4+ T cells sorted from a lymph node. The receptor's source is a C3H/HeJ mouse with alopecia areata. The MHC haplotype recorded for the strain is H2-k. The V call is TRBV13-1, the J call TRBJ1-2, with D tentatively TRBD1 (5 bases). CDR3 DNA, as far as it was read: TGTGCCAGCAGTGATCCAGGGAAGGCC. This encodes CASSDPGKA. The CDR3, in full, reads CASSDPGKADYTF.